The 17 T cell receptor beta chains below come from one sample, sequenced in a study of cytomegalovirus exposure and HLA in healthy donors. PCR involved 60 Vbeta and 13 Jbeta primers. Profiled with immunoSEQ multiplex PCR; TCRdb holds only in-frame clones, not every one. In the table there are some 180,000 clones, approximately 80% of which are singletons. The sequencing sample was made of PBMCs. These receptor sequences come from a girl aged 2 to 9 in good health and CMV-seropositive.

The CDR3 region has the DNA TGTGCCAGCAGCTCAATAAGACTGAACAATGAGCAGTTCTTC. Protein: CASSSIRLNNEQFF. The V call is TRBV9, the J call TRBJ2-1, with D hard to call. Germline V gene data show CDR1 as SGDLS and CDR2 as YYNGEE. The ends were cut back, 4 bases at V and 5 bases at J, with 13 bases in the middle. The CDR3 contains 14 residues.

V gene TRBV4-2 combines with J gene TRBJ2-1; 10 bases agree with TRBD2. CDR3 length equals 17 residues. Germline lookup yields CDR1 LGHNA and CDR2 YNFKEQ. J was trimmed by 6 bases and V by 0 bases; bases with no gene match: 8. CDR3 DNA sequence: TGTGCCAGCAGCCAAGACTCCCTAGCGGGAGAGGGCAATGAGCAGTTCTTC. Amino acid sequence: CASSQDSLAGEGNEQFF.

The chain links TRBV6-5 to TRBJ2-7; 7 nucleotides line up with TRBD1. Germline values: CDR1 MNHEY, CDR2 SVGAGI. The CDR3 runs 15 residues. After removal of 3 bases from V and 0 bases from J, the junction contained 5 bases not matched to a gene. The CDR3 DNA reads as TGTGCCAGCAGTTATATGGACAGGAGCTCCTACGAGCAGTACTTC. Its translation is CASSYMDRSSYEQYF.

The gene calls are TRBV6-1 and TRBJ1-2; 9 bases are shared with TRBD1. Per the germline V gene, CDR1 is MNHNS and CDR2 is SASEGT. The CDR3 has 16 residues. Losses at the gene ends were 0 bases for V and 8 bases for J; bases not matched to a gene: 10. This CDR3 reads CASSEAGTGFVGGYTF. CDR3 DNA: TGTGCCAGCAGTGAAGCCGGGACAGGGTTCGTTGGGGGCTACACCTTC.

This chain uses TRBV7-9 with TRBJ2-2, with 11 bases lining up with TRBD2. Looked up from germline, CDR1 is SEHNR and CDR2 is FQNEAQ (reference sequence). Trimming took 5 bases from V and 2 from J; bases not matched to a gene: 7. The CDR3 contains 17 residues. The CDR3 nucleotides read TGTGCCAGCAGCATATCTAGCGGGAGGCCCAACACCGGGGAGCTGTTTTTT. Translated: CASSISSGRPNTGELFF.

The rearrangement joins TRBV19 to TRBJ1-1; D perhaps matches TRBD1 (5 bases). This CDR3 has 13 residues. Per germline, CDR1 LNHDA and CDR2 SQIVND (reference sequence). V gave up 7 bases and J gave up 7 bases, with 16 bases separating them. CDR3: CASKLGGGGEAFF. The DNA for the CDR3 is TGTGCCAGTAAACTGGGGGGGGGAGGTGAAGCTTTCTTT.

To note about this clone: Germline is not matched at one junction end, which may reflect a read error. The chain carries TRBV4-1 and TRBJ1-6, with D possibly being TRBD1 (5 bases). Germline V lookup: CDR1 MGHRA, CDR2 YSYEKL. The CDR3 sequence is 13 residues long. CDR3 loop: CASSQLEAGLLFF. The DNA of the CDR3 is TGCGCCAGCAGCCAGCTAGAGGCAGGGCTCCTTTTTTTT.

The rearrangement joins TRBV19 to TRBJ2-1, with 16 bases aligning to TRBD2. This CDR3 has 16 residues. In germline, CDR1 is LNHDA, CDR2 SQIVND (reference sequence). The V gene end was trimmed by 4 bases and the J gene end by 8 bases; junction bases not matched to a gene: 5. The CDR3 loop reads CASSTGLAGGVHEQFF. CDR3 nucleotides: TGTGCCAGTAGTACGGGACTAGCGGGGGGGGTGCATGAGCAGTTCTTC. Using reference TRBV19 and TRBJ2-1 for the parts outside the CDR3, the full variable domain is DGGITQSPKYLFRKEGQNVTLSCEQNLNHDAMYWYRQDPGQGLRLIYYSQIVNDFQKGDIAEGYSVSREKKESFPLTVTSAQKNPTAFYLCASSTGLAGGVHEQFFGPGTRLTVL.

The J gene is TRBJ1-4, the V gene TRBV28, with 8 bases aligning to TRBD1. Per the germline V gene, CDR1 is MDHEN and CDR2 is SYDVKM. The V gene end was trimmed by 3 bases and the J gene end by 5 bases; junction bases not matched to a gene: 2. The CDR3 spans 14 residues. This CDR3 reads CASSLRDRNEKLFF. The DNA for the CDR3 is TGTGCCAGCAGTTTGAGGGACAGGAATGAAAAACTGTTTTTT.

The chain has TRBV15 and TRBJ1-1; D is unclear. The germline CDR1 and CDR2 sequences are LNHNV and YYDKDF (reference sequence). V was clipped by 1 base and J by 6 bases, with 9 bases between them. This CDR3 is 13 amino acids long. The CDR3: CATSRVQRPEAFF. The CDR3 region has the DNA TGTGCCACCAGCAGAGTCCAGAGGCCTGAAGCTTTCTTT.

CDR3 sequence reads: CASSEITVRGNQPQHF. The CDR3 coding sequence is TGTGCCAGCAGTGAAATCACGGTCAGGGGTAATCAGCCCCAGCATTTT. This chain uses TRBV6-1 with TRBJ1-5; possible D gene TRBD1, 6 bases. Trimming removed 2 bases at V and 4 bases at J, with 15 bases between. The CDR3 runs 16 residues. The V gene's germline CDR1 is MNHNS and CDR2 SASEGT.

The genes are TRBV5-5 and TRBJ1-4; D gene ambiguous. Germline assignment: CDR1 SGHKS and CDR2 YYEKEE (reference sequence). V was cut by 4 bases and J by 8 bases, with 12 bases left in between. This CDR3 has 13 amino acids. The CDR3 DNA sequence: TGTGCCAGCAGCCGGGAGCTACGGGAAAAACTGTTTTTT. Its translation: CASSRELREKLFF.

V and J are TRBV9 and TRBJ2-3; 9 nucleotides line up with TRBD2. Looked up from germline, CDR1 is SGDLS and CDR2 is YYNGEE. J was trimmed by 6 bases and V by 0 bases; bases with no gene match: 8. This CDR3 spans 16 amino acids. The CDR3 region has the DNA TGTGCCAGCAGCGTAGAGCTAGCGGGACCTAGGGATACGCAGTATTTT. As protein: CASSVELAGPRDTQYF.

This clone was counted only a few times. The genes are TRBV6-1 and TRBJ1-1, with D possibly matching TRBD1 (5 bases). Germline V gene data show CDR1 as MNHNS and CDR2 as SASEGT. The germline V and J ends were trimmed by 3 bases and 4 bases, with 12 bases remaining between them. The CDR3 consists of 14 residues. Here the CDR3 DNA reads TGTGCCAGCAGTGAGGGGGAGGGATTCACTGAAGCTTTCTTT. This gives the protein CASSEGEGFTEAFF.

This chain joins TRBV5-1 and TRBJ1-1; D might be TRBD1 (6 bases). CDR3 length: 13 amino acids. In germline, CDR1 is SGHRS, CDR2 YFSETQ. V was trimmed by 9 bases and J by 5 bases, leaving 17 bases between them. The DNA for the CDR3 is TGCGCCACCGCTTATGGGGGCGGAACTGAAGCTTTCTTT. Translated: CATAYGGGTEAFF.

This chain connects TRBV10-3 to TRBJ1-2; TRBD1 might be the D (5 bases). Trimming shortened V by 0 bases and J by 8 bases, and 13 bases separated the two germline ends. The CDR3 is 14 amino acids. The germline V gene has CDR1 ENHRY and CDR2 SYGVKD. This chain's CDR3 is CAISESRQGGGYTF. In nucleotides, the CDR3 is TGTGCCATCAGTGAGTCGAGGCAGGGCGGCGGCTACACCTTC.

This clone was detected once. The CDR3 here is CASSPMRTEAFF. Here the CDR3 DNA reads TGTGCCAGCAGCCCCATGAGGACTGAAGCTTTCTTT. V usage is TRBV28 and J usage is TRBJ1-1; no reliable D call. The CDR3 is 12 residues long. Trimming cost V 6 bases and J 5 bases, with 10 bases left between them. The V gene's germline CDR1 is MDHEN and CDR2 SYDVKM.